The entry that follows covers one T cell receptor (beta chain) sequence. The data derive from a study of blood T cell repertoires in COVID-19. Study background: The United States, Italy and Spain provided the acute and convalescent COVID-19 samples. The cDNA or gDNA used as material had been derived from T cells, B-cell-depleted T cells, or PBMCs.

Trimming removed 2 bases at V and 0 bases at J, with 16 bases between. This CDR3 is built from 16 residues. Germline assignment: CDR1 SQVTM and CDR2 ANQGSEA. In the study's own analysis: Amplification of reference gene primers provided the estimated nucleated cell counts. Data came from immunoSEQ multiplex PCR; TCRdb stores just in-frame clones and leaves some out. Clone size and the V and J calls come from that table; the DNA yielded D and trimming. Among 75,000 to 100,000 clones listed, 87% were seen once. The sequence derives from a human donor in a cohort sampled during active COVID-19. The sample was peripheral blood. The chain has TRBV29-1 and TRBJ1-1; the D is unclear. The CDR3 nucleotides read TGCAGCGTTGAATCGGTTGCATATACGATGAACACTGAAGCTTTCTTT. Amino acids: CSVESVAYTMNTEAFF. Together with reference TRBV29-1 and TRBJ1-1, the CDR3 gives the full variable domain: SAVISQKPSRDICQRGTSLTIQCQVDSQVTMMFWYRQQPGQSLTLIATANQGSEATYESGFVIDKFPISRPNLTFSTLTVSNMSPEDSSIYLCSVESVAYTMNTEAFFGQGTRLTVV.